This T cell receptor beta chain originates from a study of CD8+ T cells in alopecia areata. Study as a whole: Percent affected scalp area, the SALT score, rated treated patients' severity.

Concerning this clone itself: Its antigen remains unidentified.

Treatment noted: oral pan-JAK inhibitor, 5-10 mg twice daily. Peripheral blood and lesional scalp punch biopsies came from alopecia areata patients. Notes on the study in general: Scalp clonality and expanded CD8+ clones among the top 100 were significantly decreased by tofacitinib. The study also sequences resident alphabeta T cells of normal skin in scalp samples.

The CDR3 has 10 residues. V lost 6 bases and J 7 bases, leaving 7 bases between the germline ends. TCR sequencing used cDNA made by reverse transcription of extracted RNA. This table comes from immunoSEQ multiplex PCR, and its TCRdb copy is limited to in-frame clones, with some not included. Of about 140,000 clones detected, around four fifths appear once; the ten largest clones hold around a quarter. This rearrangement joins TRBV23-1 to TRBJ2-7, with D unresolved. TRBV23-1 carries the ORF label, with uncertain function. The sequence came from a human donor with alopecia areata. Sequences were derived from CD8+ T cells sorted from blood, sampled at week 4, from a patient treated with tofacitinib. This CDR3 is CASRGLEQYF. The DNA for the CDR3 is TGCGCCAGCAGGGGCCTGGAGCAGTACTTC.